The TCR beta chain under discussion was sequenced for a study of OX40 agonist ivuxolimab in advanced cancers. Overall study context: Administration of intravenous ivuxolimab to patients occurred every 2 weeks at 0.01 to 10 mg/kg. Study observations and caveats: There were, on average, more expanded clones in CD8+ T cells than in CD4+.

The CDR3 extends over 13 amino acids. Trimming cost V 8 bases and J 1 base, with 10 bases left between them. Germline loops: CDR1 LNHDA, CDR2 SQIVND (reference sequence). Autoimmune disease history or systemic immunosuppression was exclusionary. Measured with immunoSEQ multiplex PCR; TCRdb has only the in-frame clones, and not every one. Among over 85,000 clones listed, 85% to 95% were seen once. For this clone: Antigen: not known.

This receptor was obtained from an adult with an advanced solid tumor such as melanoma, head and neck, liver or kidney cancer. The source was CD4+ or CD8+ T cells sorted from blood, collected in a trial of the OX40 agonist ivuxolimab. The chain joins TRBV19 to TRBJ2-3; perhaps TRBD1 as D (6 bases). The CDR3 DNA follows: TGTGCCAGTGCGAACAGGGGCACAGATACGCAGTATTTT. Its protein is CASANRGTDTQYF.